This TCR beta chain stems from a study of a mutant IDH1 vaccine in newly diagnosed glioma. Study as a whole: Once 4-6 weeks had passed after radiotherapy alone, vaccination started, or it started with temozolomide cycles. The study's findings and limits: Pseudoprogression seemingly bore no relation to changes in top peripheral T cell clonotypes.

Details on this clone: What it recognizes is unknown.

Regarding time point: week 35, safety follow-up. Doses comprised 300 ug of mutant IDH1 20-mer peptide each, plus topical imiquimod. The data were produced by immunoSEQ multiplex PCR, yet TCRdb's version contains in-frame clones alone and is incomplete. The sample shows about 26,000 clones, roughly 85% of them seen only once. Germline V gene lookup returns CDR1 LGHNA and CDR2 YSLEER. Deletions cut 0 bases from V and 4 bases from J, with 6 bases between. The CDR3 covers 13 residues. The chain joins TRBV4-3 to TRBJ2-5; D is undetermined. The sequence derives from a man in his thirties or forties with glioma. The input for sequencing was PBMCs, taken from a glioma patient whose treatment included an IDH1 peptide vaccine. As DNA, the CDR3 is TGCGCCAGCAGCCAAGACATAGGAGAGACCCAGTACTTC. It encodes CASSQDIGETQYF.